This T cell receptor (beta chain) appears in the sequencing data of a study of Ad26.COV2.S vaccination and SARS-CoV-2 variants. About this clone: The antigen is unknown.

Study-level points and caveats: Following vaccination, spike-specific CD8+ and CD4+ T cell responses reportedly exhibited substantial breadth.

Treatment reported: roughly 20 received Ad26.COV2.S at low or high dose, single or two shots; a few received placebo; per-sample allocation not given. Day 63 after the first vaccine or placebo injection was the time point for sampling. The sample came from a Boston adult aged 18-55 years. Profiled with immunoSEQ multiplex PCR; TCRdb holds only in-frame clones, not every one. The data hold 300,000 to 400,000 clones, with roughly 81% observed a single time. Losses at the gene ends were 0 bases for V and 1 base for J; bases not matched to a gene: 4. CDR1 is SGHNT and CDR2 is YYREEE in the germline V gene (reference sequence). This CDR3 has 16 residues.

The sample was peripheral blood, taken in a trial of Ad26.COV2.S vaccine versus placebo. The V and J genes are TRBV5-4 and TRBJ2-5, with 9 bases that match TRBD2. The clonotype originates from a person between 18 and 65 years old who received the Ad26.COV2.S COVID-19 vaccine or a placebo. DNA of the CDR3: TGTGCCAGCAGCTTGGGTACTAGCGGGCTCCAAGAGACCCAGTACTTC. Protein product: CASSLGTSGLQETQYF.